This T cell receptor (beta chain) was documented in a study of OX40 agonist ivuxolimab in advanced cancers. Whole-study results and caveats: Clonal expansion by week 6 occurred in CD4+ and CD8+ blood T cells (at 0.1 to 3.0 mg/kg).

This clone turned up a few times. Its antigen is currently unknown. The CDR3 runs to 20 residues. V gave up 1 base and J gave up 4 bases; unmatched junction bases: 17. Germline V gives CDR1 SGHNT, CDR2 YYREEE (reference sequence). Assay: immunoSEQ multiplex PCR; the TCRdb copy retains only in-frame clones and omits some. This sample yields around 74,000 clones, of which around 93% are seen a single time; roughly 11% belongs to the top ten. The V call is TRBV5-4, the J call TRBJ2-7; 13 nucleotides line up with TRBD2. This clonotype was obtained from an adult with an advanced solid tumor such as melanoma, head and neck, liver or kidney cancer. The specimen comprised CD4+ or CD8+ T cells sorted from blood, sampled in a trial of the OX40 agonist ivuxolimab. CDR3 nucleotides: TGTGCCAGCAGCTTGAAAAGGACTAGCGGGGGAGCCGCGCTGATATACGAGCAGTACTTC. This translates into CASSLKRTSGGAALIYEQYF.